A single sample gave rise to the 20 T cell receptor beta chains below, sequenced in a study of T cell responses to AZD1222 COVID-19 vaccine. The repertoire was sequenced with immunoSEQ multiplex PCR; TCRdb's copy has only in-frame clones and lacks some. The repertoire holds about 130,000 clones, 86% seen once, with around 10% in the top ten. Sequencing used peripheral blood, obtained on day 0 of AZD1222 vaccination. The receptors derive from an adult in good health.

The J gene is TRBJ2-1, the V gene TRBV19; D possibly corresponds to TRBD2 (6 bases). The CDR3 covers 12 residues. V was pared by 6 bases and J by 4 bases, with 7 bases between. In germline, CDR1 is LNHDA, CDR2 SQIVND (reference sequence). CDR3 sequence: CASRAGYNEQFF. In nucleotides, the CDR3 is TGTGCCAGTAGGGCGGGGTACAATGAGCAGTTCTTC. Combining the CDR3 with reference TRBV19 and TRBJ2-1 gives the whole variable domain DGGITQSPKYLFRKEGQNVTLSCEQNLNHDAMYWYRQDPGQGLRLIYYSQIVNDFQKGDIAEGYSVSREKKESFPLTVTSAQKNPTAFYLCASRAGYNEQFFGPGTRLTVL.

This clone was seen once. The CDR3 loop is CASSPSRSTDTQYF. CDR3 DNA: TGTGCCAGCTCACCATCTCGGAGCACAGATACGCAGTATTTT. The chain combines TRBV18 with TRBJ2-3; no firm D call. Trimming pared 2 bases from V and 0 bases from J, leaving 6 bases between. Germline CDR1 reads KGHSH; CDR2 reads LQKENI. The CDR3 runs to 14 residues.

This rearrangement joins TRBV19 to TRBJ2-6; possibly TRBD2 for D (7 bases). Trimming cost V 1 base and J 2 bases, with 12 bases left between them. Germline lookup yields CDR1 LNHDA and CDR2 SQIVND (reference sequence). This CDR3 comprises 17 residues. The CDR3 spells CASSIGRGGAGANVLTF. Here the CDR3 DNA reads TGTGCCAGTAGTATAGGACGAGGGGGGGCTGGGGCCAACGTCCTGACTTTC. The entire variable domain, with the rest obtained from reference TRBV19 and TRBJ2-6, is as follows: DGGITQSPKYLFRKEGQNVTLSCEQNLNHDAMYWYRQDPGQGLRLIYYSQIVNDFQKGDIAEGYSVSREKKESFPLTVTSAQKNPTAFYLCASSIGRGGAGANVLTFGAGSRLTVL.

This sequence joins TRBV19 and TRBJ1-1; maybe TRBD1 (6 bases). The germline gives CDR1 LNHDA, CDR2 SQIVND (reference sequence). Trimming took 9 bases from V and 6 from J, leaving 17 bases between them. This CDR3 contains 13 residues. As DNA, the CDR3 is TGTGCCAGCGAGCTACAGGGAGGGGCTGAAGCTTTCTTT. This codes for CASELQGGAEAFF.

The chain recombines TRBV7-9 with TRBJ2-3; TRBD2 matches at 10 bases. J gave up 4 bases and V 2 bases, and 0 bases lay outside the gene matches. The germline V gene has CDR1 SEHNR and CDR2 FQNEAQ (reference sequence). There are 14 residues in the CDR3. This CDR3 is CASSLLAGADTQYF. The CDR3 DNA sequence: TGTGCCAGCAGCTTACTAGCGGGAGCAGATACGCAGTATTTT.

In its sample, this clone was seen once. The chain employs TRBV5-1 and TRBJ1-2, with 10 nucleotides matching TRBD1. V trimming: 4 bases; J trimming: 8 bases; junction bases outside the gene matches: 14. This CDR3 contains 16 residues. In germline, CDR1 is SGHRS, CDR2 YFSETQ. The CDR3 is CASSQTGTGEQGGYTF. The CDR3 nucleotides read TGCGCCAGCAGCCAGACCGGGACAGGGGAACAGGGCGGCTACACCTTC.

The J gene is TRBJ1-5, the V gene TRBV7-2; possibly TRBD1 for D (5 bases). The CDR3 length is 15 residues. V lost 5 bases, J lost 5 bases, and 16 bases lay in between. CDR1 and CDR2 from the germline V gene are SGHTA and FQGNSA. The CDR3 region has the DNA TGTGCCAGCAGCGTCCGTTGGGGGGGAGATCAGCCCCAGCATTTT. It translates to CASSVRWGGDQPQHF.

V usage is TRBV4-1 and J usage is TRBJ1-2, with a weak D call TRBD1 (6 bases). With 3 bases removed from V and 7 bases from J, the gap between germline ends came to 15 bases. The CDR3 has 14 residues. Per germline, CDR1 MGHRA and CDR2 YSYEKL. Here the CDR3 reads CASSQTLSRGGYTF. CDR3 nucleotide sequence: TGCGCCAGCAGCCAGACCCTTTCCAGGGGTGGCTACACCTTC.

The chain carries TRBV3-1 (or the pseudogene TRBV3-2) and TRBJ2-7; TRBD2 aligns across 9 bases. Germline V gene sequence: CDR1 LGHDT, CDR2 YNNKEL (reference sequence). V lost 3 bases, J lost 6 bases, and 3 bases stayed unmatched. This CDR3 region has 13 residues. CDR3 in amino acids: CASSHAGGLEQYF. CDR3 coding DNA: TGTGCCAGCAGCCACGCGGGGGGGCTCGAGCAGTACTTC.

This clone has just a few counts. The chain carries TRBV6-5 and TRBJ1-1; D is unresolved. The germline gives CDR1 MNHEY, CDR2 SVGAGI. Trimming left V 0 bases short and J 3 bases short, with 5 bases between. The CDR3 length is 13 residues. For the CDR3, the DNA is TGTGCCAGCAGTTACTCAGGGTACACTGAAGCTTTCTTT. This gives the protein CASSYSGYTEAFF.

This chain uses TRBV6-5 with TRBJ1-2; 10 nucleotides align to TRBD1. The germline V gene has CDR1 MNHEY and CDR2 SVGAGI. This CDR3 region has 16 residues. J gave up 1 base and V 4 bases, and 6 bases lay outside the gene matches. The CDR3 DNA follows: TGTGCCAGCAGTTCACGGGGACAGGGGCGTAACTATGGCTACACCTTC. Residues: CASSSRGQGRNYGYTF.

The chain carries TRBV7-9 and TRBJ2-7; 9 nucleotides match TRBD1. The CDR3 spans 14 residues. With 4 bases clipped from V and 2 bases from J, the junction kept 3 bases outside the gene matches. Germline V gene sequence: CDR1 SEHNR, CDR2 FQNEAQ (reference sequence). The CDR3 reads CASSSGQGTYEQYF. The CDR3 DNA follows: TGTGCCAGCAGCTCGGGACAGGGAACCTACGAGCAGTACTTC.

CDR3 residues: CASTIGPGDSGANVLTF. The CDR3 nucleotides read TGTGCCAGTACCATCGGTCCAGGAGACTCTGGGGCCAACGTCCTGACTTTC. The chain recombines TRBV19 with TRBJ2-6; no firm D call. The V and J ends lost 7 bases and 0 bases respectively, with 16 bases between them. This CDR3 is 17 amino acids long. CDR1 is LNHDA, CDR2 SQIVND, per germline (reference sequence).

The J gene is TRBJ1-2, the V gene TRBV25-1; D is unresolved. The CDR3 length is 13 residues. Germline V gene lookup returns CDR1 MGHDK and CDR2 SYGVNS. The V and J ends lost 9 bases and 7 bases respectively, with 18 bases between them. In DNA, the CDR3 is TGTGCCAGTCGAGGGAGCCCTGGGTTTGGCTACACCTTC. It specifies CASRGSPGFGYTF.

The chain carries TRBV18 and TRBJ2-3; 12 positions agree with TRBD2. With 0 bases clipped from V and 0 bases from J, the junction kept 7 bases outside the gene matches. Looked up from germline, CDR1 is KGHSH and CDR2 is LQKENI. CDR3 length: 19 residues. The CDR3 region is CASSPPTSGGLASTDTQYF. The CDR3 DNA sequence: TGTGCCAGCTCACCACCCACTAGCGGGGGGCTTGCTAGCACAGATACGCAGTATTTT.

The chain uses TRBV29-1 and TRBJ1-1; D not resolved. CDR3 length equals 13 residues. Germline CDR1 and CDR2: SQVTM and ANQGSEA. V was pared by 6 bases and J by 0 bases, with 11 bases between. In DNA form, the CDR3 reads TGCAGCGTCCTTCATGACTTGAACACTGAAGCTTTCTTT. It specifies CSVLHDLNTEAFF.

This clone was recorded once. V is TRBV10-3 and J is TRBJ1-1; perhaps TRBD1 as D (5 bases). Trimming cost V 6 bases and J 1 base, with 12 bases left between them. The germline V gene has CDR1 ENHRY and CDR2 SYGVKD. The CDR3 runs 14 residues. The CDR3 coding sequence is TGTGCCATCAGGATCAGGGAAGGGAACACTGAAGCTTTCTTT. Residues: CAIRIREGNTEAFF.

This clone was found once. The CDR3 reads CASSTRDRGVSPLHF. Here the CDR3 DNA reads TGTGCCAGTAGTACGCGGGACAGGGGAGTATCACCCCTCCACTTT. V is TRBV19 and J is TRBJ1-6, with 10 nucleotides matching TRBD1. Looked up from germline, CDR1 is LNHDA and CDR2 is SQIVND (reference sequence). This CDR3 comprises 15 residues. Trimming removed 4 bases from V and 10 bases from J; junction bases left unmatched: 7.

The rearrangement links TRBV4-1 to TRBJ2-1, with a weak D call TRBD2 (5 bases). CDR1 and CDR2 (germline): MGHRA, YSYEKL. V gave up 0 bases and J gave up 3 bases, with 9 bases separating them. The CDR3 has 15 residues. DNA for the CDR3: TGCGCCAGCAGCCAAGATCGCGGGTTCTACAATGAGCAGTTCTTC. This codes for CASSQDRGFYNEQFF.

V gene TRBV28 combines with J gene TRBJ1-5; TRBD1 matches at 7 bases. J was trimmed by 3 bases and V by 6 bases; bases with no gene match: 8. This CDR3 has 15 residues. The germline CDR1 and CDR2 sequences are MDHEN and SYDVKM. CDR3 in DNA: TGTGCCAGCAGCCTCGGACAGGCGGACAATCAGCCCCAGCATTTT. This codes for CASSLGQADNQPQHF.